This TCR beta chain appears in the sequencing data of a study of blood T cell repertoires in COVID-19. Across the study: The United States, Italy and Spain provided the acute and convalescent COVID-19 samples. Nucleic acid was either cDNA or gDNA, and it came from T cells, B-cell-depleted T cells, or PBMCs.

As handled by the study authors: Reference gene primer amplification yielded estimated nucleated cell counts. The protocol was immunoSEQ multiplex PCR, while the TCRdb copy is restricted to in-frame clones and leaves out a portion. The D gene and trimming were derived from the DNA, and the V and J assignments and clone size from that table. Found here are some 140,000 clones, around 85% of them singletons; the top ten hold around 4.5%. The CDR3 extends over 13 amino acids. The V and J ends lost 1 base and 6 bases respectively, with 7 bases between them. Germline lookup yields CDR1 SGDLS and CDR2 YYNGEE.

The sequence was obtained from a human donor in a cohort sampled during active COVID-19. The sample was peripheral blood. The chain joins TRBV9 to TRBJ2-2; the D gene is possibly TRBD2 (5 bases). CDR3 in amino acids: CASSVSGAGELFF. CDR3 DNA sequence: TGTGCCAGCAGCGTATCCGGGGCCGGGGAGCTGTTTTTT.